These 21 T cell receptor beta chains were sequenced from one sample in a study of T cells in Graves' hyperthyroidism and ophthalmopathy. There were TCR beta CDR3 regions amplified from RNA transcripts. The HTBI primer set served for first-round RT-PCR of the TCR CDR3. Via MiXCR, TCRdb re-called the multiplex PCR reads, giving one row per CDR3 protein. The sample holds 250,000 to 400,000 distinct CDR3 sequences, about 13% seen once. The sample consisted of blood. Every receptor here comes from a woman aged 40 to 55 with Graves' ophthalmopathy.

This clonotype was picked up many times. The rearrangement joins TRBV5-1 to TRBJ1-1; TRBD1 agrees at 8 bases. The CDR3 runs to 14 residues. The V segment lost 3 bases and the J segment 6 bases; nucleotides outside the gene matches: 7. Germline CDR1 is SGHRS and CDR2 is YFSETQ. CDR3 region: CASSSGQGQAEAFF. The CDR3 region has the DNA TGCGCCAGCAGCTCCGGACAGGGTCAGGCTGAAGCTTTCTTT.

The CDR3 sequence: CASSQVSAAKGYF. DNA of the CDR3: TGTGCCAGCAGCCAAGTTAGTGCGGCTAAAGGGTACTTC. The chain links TRBV3-1 to TRBJ2-5, with D hard to call. Trimming stripped 1 base from V and 13 bases from J, with 16 bases between. The CDR3 runs to 13 residues. Per germline, CDR1 LGHDT and CDR2 YNNKEL (reference sequence).

The chain has TRBV2 and TRBJ2-3; TRBD2 aligns across 12 bases. Germline CDR1 is SNHLY and CDR2 is FYNNEI. This CDR3 is 16 amino acids long. After removal of 4 bases from V and 7 bases from J, the junction contained 9 bases not matched to a gene. The CDR3, as DNA: TGTGCCAGCAGTGGGGCTAGCGGGAGGGCCGCTAATACGCAGTATTTT. The encoded protein is CASSGASGRAANTQYF.

In this sample, this clonotype turned up many times. The chain links TRBV2 to TRBJ2-1, with 8 nucleotides matching TRBD1. The CDR3 spans 14 residues. Trimming cost V 8 bases and J 8 bases; bases outside gene matches: 11. Germline V CDR1 and CDR2: SNHLY, FYNNEI. The CDR3 loop is CASERGTGSHEQFF. The CDR3 DNA reads TGTGCCAGCGAAAGAGGGACAGGTTCCCATGAGCAGTTCTTC.

Comments on this clonotype: Possible read error: a much larger clone is one base away. This sequence joins TRBV6-9 and TRBJ2-1, with TRBD2 matching 8 bases. This CDR3 is 16 amino acids long. After removal of 1 base from V and 5 bases from J, the junction contained 7 bases not matched to a gene. Germline V CDR1 and CDR2: MNHGY, SVAAGI. CDR3 bases: TGTGCCAGCAGTTATTGGACGGGGGGGTTGAACAATGAGCAGTTCTTC. Translation: CASSYWTGGLNNEQFF.

This clonotype was picked up a small number of times. The chain links TRBV7-2 to TRBJ1-6; D is unresolved. Germline V gene data show CDR1 as SGHTA and CDR2 as FQGNSA. The length of the CDR3 is 17 residues. Trimming removed 1 base from V and 4 bases from J, with 14 bases in between. The DNA for the CDR3 is TGTGCCAGCAGCTTAGTCCAGGCGAAAAGATATAATTCACCCCTCCACTTT. Translating gives CASSLVQAKRYNSPLHF.

The gene calls are TRBV20-1 and TRBJ1-1; D is uncertain. CDR1 DFQATT and CDR2 SNEGSKA come from the germline V gene (reference sequence). The CDR3 extends over 13 amino acids. V was cut by 0 bases and J by 4 bases, with 9 bases left in between. The CDR3 DNA is TGCAGTGCTAGAGAGGTGAAGGGCACTGAAGCTTTCTTT. It codes for CSAREVKGTEAFF.

This sequence joins TRBV2 and TRBJ1-6; D gene unclear. The CDR3 is 15 residues long. CDR1 and CDR2 from the germline V gene are SNHLY and FYNNEI. Trimming left V 2 bases short and J 10 bases short, with 15 bases between. The CDR3 bases are TGTGCCAGCAGTGAAAGTTCCGGCTTAGGGTCACCCCTCCACTTT. The encoded protein is CASSESSGLGSPLHF.

The chain couples TRBV19 to TRBJ1-1; D gene ambiguous. Germline V gives CDR1 LNHDA, CDR2 SQIVND (reference sequence). CDR3 length equals 14 residues. The V gene lost 4 bases and the J gene lost 6 bases, with 15 bases spanning the gap. In DNA form, the CDR3 reads TGTGCCAGTAGTACCGAGAGGGAGGGTGCTGAAGCTTTCTTT. Its translation: CASSTEREGAEAFF.

Only a few counts were recorded for this clonotype. The V call is TRBV6-1, the J call TRBJ1-4, with D maybe TRBD1 (6 bases). The V end lost 6 bases, the J end lost 7 bases, and 18 bases lay between the germline ends. Germline V gene lookup returns CDR1 MNHNS and CDR2 SASEGT. The CDR3 spans 15 residues. CDR3: CASSPGEGNVEKLFF. CDR3 bases: TGTGCCAGCAGCCCAGGGGAGGGGAATGTTGAAAAACTGTTTTTT.

CDR3 in amino acids: CASSGTSGRMTGELFF. CDR3 nucleotides: TGTGCCAGCAGCGGCACTAGCGGGAGGATGACCGGGGAGCTGTTTTTT. The J gene is TRBJ2-2, the V gene TRBV2; TRBD2 matches 12 bases. CDR3 length equals 16 residues. V dropped 6 bases and J dropped 5; count of bases not matched to a gene: 7. Germline CDR1 is SNHLY and CDR2 is FYNNEI.

This clonotype was detected a few times. The chain employs TRBV27 and TRBJ2-5; a weak D match, TRBD2 (6 bases). V was clipped by 5 bases and J by 1 base, with 14 bases between them. There are 15 residues in the CDR3. Germline CDR1 is MNHEY and CDR2 is SMNVEV (reference sequence). CDR3 residues: CASSLGTGLQETQYF. In DNA form, the CDR3 reads TGTGCCAGCAGTCTGGGGACTGGACTCCAAGAGACCCAGTACTTC.

Many counts were recorded for this clonotype. The chain has TRBV20-1 and TRBJ2-7, with D hard to call. CDR3 length equals 14 residues. Germline CDR1 and CDR2: DFQATT and SNEGSKA (reference sequence). V lost 5 bases and J lost 3, with 17 bases in between. The CDR3 region is CSARPKTESYEQYF. Written as DNA, the CDR3 is TGCAGTGCTCGACCAAAAACAGAAAGCTACGAGCAGTACTTC.

This clonotype was found many times. This sequence joins TRBV27 and TRBJ1-1; 8 bases agree with TRBD1. Germline loops: CDR1 MNHEY, CDR2 SMNVEV (reference sequence). Trimming removed 1 base from V and 2 bases from J; junction bases left unmatched: 12. This CDR3 comprises 18 residues. As DNA, the CDR3 is TGTGCCAGCAGTTTATGGTTTGGACAGGGAAGGGGTAACACTGAAGCTTTCTTT. It specifies CASSLWFGQGRGNTEAFF.

This clonotype has a count of ten or more. The chain combines TRBV6-1 with TRBJ1-1; the match to TRBD1 covers 8 bases. The CDR3 loop spans 14 amino acids. J gave up 9 bases and V 7 bases, and 13 bases lay outside the gene matches. Germline loops: CDR1 MNHNS, CDR2 SASEGT. CDR3 amino acids: CASTDRAYPGKAFF. The CDR3 DNA reads as TGTGCCAGCACGGACAGGGCCTATCCGGGGAAAGCTTTCTTT.

This clonotype appeared a few times. The J gene is TRBJ2-2, the V gene TRBV6-5; D is tentatively TRBD1 or TRBD2 (5 bases each). Germline CDR1 is MNHEY and CDR2 is SVGAGI. Trimming cost V 2 bases and J 4 bases, with 11 bases left between them. CDR3 size: 15 residues. The CDR3 region is CASSYGGVGTGELFF. DNA for the CDR3: TGTGCCAGCAGTTACGGGGGAGTGGGCACCGGGGAGCTGTTTTTT.

This clonotype has ten or more counts. The chain uses TRBV6-1 and TRBJ1-1, with 10 bases lining up with TRBD1. V dropped 6 bases and J dropped 1; count of bases not matched to a gene: 8. CDR1 and CDR2 from the germline V gene are MNHNS and SASEGT. CDR3 length equals 16 residues. CDR3 nucleotides: TGTGCCAGCAGACCCTGGAGGGACAGGGGGAACACTGAAGCTTTCTTT. It translates to CASRPWRDRGNTEAFF.

The genes are TRBV29-1 and TRBJ2-3, with a possible D match to TRBD1 (5 bases). Germline V gene lookup returns CDR1 SQVTM and CDR2 ANQGSEA. This CDR3 is 15 amino acids long. The V and J ends lost 6 bases and 0 bases respectively, with 16 bases between them. CDR3 coding DNA: TGCAGCGTCCGTCTACAGGAGACTAGCACAGATACGCAGTATTTT. Residues: CSVRLQETSTDTQYF.

This clonotype was seen ten or more times. The V call is TRBV6-1, the J call TRBJ1-5; 8 nucleotides align to TRBD1. The CDR3 contains 14 residues. The germline CDR1 and CDR2 sequences are MNHNS and SASEGT. Trimming took 5 bases from V and 6 from J; bases not matched to a gene: 6. The chain's CDR3 is CASSPDRVIQPQHF. The CDR3 DNA reads as TGTGCCAGCAGTCCGGACAGGGTCATTCAGCCCCAGCATTTT.

The table lists this clonotype with many counts. This sequence joins TRBV6-1 and TRBJ2-7; perhaps TRBD2 as D (6 bases). Germline CDR1 MNHNS, CDR2 SASEGT. Trimming stripped 6 bases from V and 3 bases from J, with 9 bases between. This CDR3 comprises 12 residues. The CDR3 sequence: CASRRDGYEQYF. CDR3 nucleotides: TGTGCCAGCAGGCGGGATGGCTACGAGCAGTACTTC.

This clonotype has just a few counts. The chain links TRBV5-4 to TRBJ2-5, with 7 bases matching TRBD1. The germline gives CDR1 SGHNT, CDR2 YYREEE (reference sequence). The CDR3 covers 14 residues. Losses at the gene ends were 3 bases for V and 3 bases for J; bases not matched to a gene: 5. The CDR3 sequence is CASSYLQGEETQYF. Here the CDR3 DNA reads TGTGCCAGCAGCTATCTCCAGGGGGAAGAGACCCAGTACTTC.